Each of the 8 T cell receptor beta chains below was sequenced from the same sample in a study of blood T cell repertoires in COVID-19. Clones were read by immunoSEQ multiplex PCR, and TCRdb kept only the in-frame ones, dropping some. The profile shows 220,000 or so clones, 82% of them singletons. The sample consisted of peripheral blood. The receptors here all came from an elderly woman with acute or convalescent COVID-19.

The chain carries TRBV5-6 and TRBJ2-7, with 7 nucleotides matching TRBD1. Germline CDR1 SGHDT, CDR2 YYEEEE. V was clipped by 4 bases and J by 0 bases; unmatched bases: 10. The CDR3 is made up of 16 amino acids. CDR3 amino acids: CASSKRQGQGSYEQYF. DNA for the CDR3: TGTGCCAGCAGCAAAAGACAGGGCCAAGGCTCCTACGAGCAGTACTTC.

The V call is TRBV20-1, the J call TRBJ1-2; D gene unclear. Between the trimmed V and J ends, which lost 5 bases and 7 bases, there was a span of 11 bases. Germline V gene data show CDR1 as DFQATT and CDR2 as SNEGSKA (reference sequence). This CDR3 region has 11 residues. CDR3 protein: CSAPRGSGYTF. In nucleotides, the CDR3 is TGCAGTGCTCCGCGCGGCTCTGGCTACACCTTC.

Only a few counts were recorded for this clone. J is TRBJ2-2 and V is TRBV19, with a possible D match to TRBD2 (5 bases). The CDR3 has 14 residues. The V end was cut by 1 base, the J end by 6 bases, with 9 bases between. Germline V lookup: CDR1 LNHDA, CDR2 SQIVND (reference sequence). CDR3 in amino acids: CASSIAAAAGELFF. CDR3 nucleotides: TGTGCCAGTAGTATAGCGGCAGCGGCCGGGGAGCTGTTTTTT.

J is TRBJ1-1 and V is TRBV5-8; no clear D gene. Looked up from germline, CDR1 is SGHTS and CDR2 is YDEGEE. V dropped 0 bases and J dropped 2 bases, with 11 bases sitting between them. This CDR3 has 15 amino acids. CDR3 residues: CASSLVYSLNTEAFF. The CDR3 DNA is TGTGCCAGCAGCTTGGTGTACAGCCTCAACACTGAAGCTTTCTTT.

The chain uses TRBV4-3 and TRBJ1-2; 9 bases are shared with TRBD1. The germline V gene encodes CDR1 LGHNA and CDR2 YSLEER. Losses at the gene ends were 4 bases for V and 8 bases for J; bases not matched to a gene: 8. This CDR3 is built from 14 residues. The CDR3 bases are TGCGCCAGCAGCCCCCGAGACAGGGGGATAGGCTACACCTTC. Translated: CASSPRDRGIGYTF.

The rearrangement joins TRBV4-1 to TRBJ2-7, with 10 bases aligning to TRBD1. The length of the CDR3 is 20 residues. With 4 bases clipped from V and 2 bases from J, the junction kept 20 bases outside the gene matches. Germline V CDR1 and CDR2: MGHRA, YSYEKL. CDR3 sequence: CASSRSTSGQGFLAPYEQYF. The CDR3 DNA follows: TGCGCCAGCAGCCGTTCCACATCGGGACAGGGGTTCCTGGCTCCCTACGAGCAGTACTTC.

The chain is built from TRBV4-1 and TRBJ1-5; no reliable D call. CDR3 length: 14 residues. Germline CDR1 and CDR2: MGHRA and YSYEKL. Between the trimmed V and J ends, which lost 3 bases and 4 bases, there was a span of 10 bases. CDR3 DNA sequence: TGCGCCAGCAGCCAGATGACAACAAATCAGCCCCAGCATTTT. The encoded protein is CASSQMTTNQPQHF.

The J gene is TRBJ1-4, the V gene TRBV6-5, with 11 bases that match TRBD1. The germline gives CDR1 MNHEY, CDR2 SVGAGI. This CDR3 has 14 residues. The V gene end was trimmed by 4 bases and the J gene end by 7 bases; junction bases not matched to a gene: 2. CDR3 amino acids: CASSSGTGGEKLFF. In nucleotides, the CDR3 is TGTGCCAGCAGTTCCGGGACAGGGGGTGAAAAACTGTTTTTT.